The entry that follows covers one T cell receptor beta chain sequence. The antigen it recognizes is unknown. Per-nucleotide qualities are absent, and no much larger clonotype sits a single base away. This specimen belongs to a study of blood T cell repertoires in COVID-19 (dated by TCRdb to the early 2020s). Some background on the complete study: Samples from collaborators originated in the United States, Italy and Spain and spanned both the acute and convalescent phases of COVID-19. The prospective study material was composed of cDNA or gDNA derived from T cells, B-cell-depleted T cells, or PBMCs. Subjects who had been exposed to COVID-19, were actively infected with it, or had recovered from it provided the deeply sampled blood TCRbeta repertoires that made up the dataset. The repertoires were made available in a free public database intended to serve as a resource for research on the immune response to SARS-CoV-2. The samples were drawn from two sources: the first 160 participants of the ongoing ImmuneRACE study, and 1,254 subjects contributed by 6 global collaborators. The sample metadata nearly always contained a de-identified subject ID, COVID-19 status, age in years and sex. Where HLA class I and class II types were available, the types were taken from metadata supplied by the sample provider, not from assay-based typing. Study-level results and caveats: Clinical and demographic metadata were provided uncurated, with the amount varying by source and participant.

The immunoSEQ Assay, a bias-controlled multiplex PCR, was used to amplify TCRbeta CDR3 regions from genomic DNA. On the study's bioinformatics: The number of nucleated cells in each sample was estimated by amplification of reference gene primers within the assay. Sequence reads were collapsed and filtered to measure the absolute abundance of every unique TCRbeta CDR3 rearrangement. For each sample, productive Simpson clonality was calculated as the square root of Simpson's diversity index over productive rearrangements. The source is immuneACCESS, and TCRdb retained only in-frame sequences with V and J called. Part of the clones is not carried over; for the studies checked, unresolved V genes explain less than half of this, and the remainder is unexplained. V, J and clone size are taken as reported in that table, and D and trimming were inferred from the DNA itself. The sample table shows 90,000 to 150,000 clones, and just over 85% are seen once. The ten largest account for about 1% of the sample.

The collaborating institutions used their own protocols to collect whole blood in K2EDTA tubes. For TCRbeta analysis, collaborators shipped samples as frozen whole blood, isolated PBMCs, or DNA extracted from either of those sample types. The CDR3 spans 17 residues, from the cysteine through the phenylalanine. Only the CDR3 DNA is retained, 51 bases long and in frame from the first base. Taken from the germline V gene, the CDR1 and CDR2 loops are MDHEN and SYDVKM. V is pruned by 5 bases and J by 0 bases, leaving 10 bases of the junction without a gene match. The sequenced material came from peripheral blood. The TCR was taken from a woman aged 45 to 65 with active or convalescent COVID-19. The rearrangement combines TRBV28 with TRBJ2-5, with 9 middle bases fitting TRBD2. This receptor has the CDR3 CASSTWRASGNQETQYF. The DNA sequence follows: TGTGCCAGCAGTACTTGGCGGGCTAGCGGGAACCAAGAGACCCAGTACTTC.